The 27 T cell receptor beta chains in this list originate from one sample, sequenced in a study of T cell repertoires in cytomegalovirus infection. These receptors have no identified antigens. TCRdb ran MiXCR on the reads and lists one entry per CDR3 protein. Among some 940,000 distinct CDR3 sequences listed, about 33% were seen once. This specimen was cultured CD8+ T cells from PBMCs, taken from culture after CMV antigen stimulation. These receptors all stem from a human donor in good health (CMV status not recorded). Some clones in this sample may be carry-over from other donors' samples.

This clonotype turned up a few times. The V gene is TRBV7-9, the J gene TRBJ2-1, with TRBD2 matching over 13 bases. J was trimmed by 5 bases and V by 5 bases; bases with no gene match: 6. Germline CDR1 is SEHNR and CDR2 is FQNEAQ (reference sequence). The CDR3 spans 16 residues. The CDR3 DNA reads TGTGCCAGCAGCATCCGACTAGCGGGGGGACACAATGAGCAGTTCTTC. Amino acids: CASSIRLAGGHNEQFF.

This clonotype was seen at least ten times. CDR3 loop: CASTTTSLAGGGDTQYF. In DNA, the CDR3 is TGTGCCAGCACCACAACATCCCTTGCGGGGGGTGGTGATACGCAGTATTTT. The chain employs TRBV7-8 and TRBJ2-3, with TRBD2 matching 8 bases. The CDR3 spans 17 residues. Germline-derived CDR1 and CDR2 are SGHVS and FQNEAQ. Trimming took 7 bases from V and 6 from J; bases not matched to a gene: 18.

The genes are TRBV19 and TRBJ1-1; maybe TRBD1 (5 bases). V was clipped by 0 bases and J by 4 bases, with 9 bases between them. The CDR3 sequence is 14 residues long. CDR1 LNHDA and CDR2 SQIVND come from the germline V gene (reference sequence). As DNA, the CDR3 is TGTGCCAGTAGTATAGATTTTGGGGGCACTGAAGCTTTCTTT. This sequence encodes CASSIDFGGTEAFF.

This chain links TRBV14 with TRBJ1-4, with D uncertain. The CDR3 contains 15 residues. CDR1 and CDR2 from the germline V gene are SGHDN and FVKESK. Trimming cost V 5 bases and J 10 bases, with 20 bases left between them. Here the CDR3 reads CASSTKVGLVGKLFF. Written as DNA, the CDR3 is TGTGCCAGCAGCACAAAAGTGGGTTTAGTTGGAAAACTGTTTTTT. Combining the CDR3 with reference TRBV14 and TRBJ1-4 gives the whole variable domain EAGVTQFPSHSVIEKGQTVTLRCDPISGHDNLYWYRRVMGKEIKFLLHFVKESKQDESGMPNNRFLAERTGGTYSTLKVQPAELEDSGVYFCASSTKVGLVGKLFFGSGTQLSVL.

This clonotype has more than one count but fewer than ten. This rearrangement joins TRBV7-9 to TRBJ2-3; no clear D gene. Trimming cost V 5 bases and J 0 bases, with 15 bases left between them. Germline assignment: CDR1 SEHNR and CDR2 FQNEAQ (reference sequence). CDR3 length equals 16 residues. The CDR3 DNA sequence: TGTGCCAGCAGCACCTCGTGGGCGGAAAGCACAGATACGCAGTATTTT. Its translation: CASSTSWAESTDTQYF.

The V call is TRBV27, the J call TRBJ1-1; the D gene is possibly TRBD1 (6 bases). Between the trimmed V and J ends, which lost 4 bases and 5 bases, there was a span of 11 bases. CDR1 MNHEY and CDR2 SMNVEV come from the germline V gene (reference sequence). The CDR3 covers 13 residues. The DNA for the CDR3 is TGTGCCAGCAGTTATACTCAGGGGACTGAAGCTTTCTTT. Amino acids: CASSYTQGTEAFF.

This clonotype was seen a handful of times. V is TRBV12-3 or TRBV12-4 and J is TRBJ2-5, with TRBD1 identical over 9 bases. The trim removed 5 bases at V and 6 bases at J, leaving 10 bases unmatched. This CDR3 region has 15 residues. The DNA for the CDR3 is TGTGCCAGCAGTGATACCGGGACAGGGAGGCAGACCCAGTACTTC. Its protein is CASSDTGTGRQTQYF.

This clonotype was seen many times. The genes are TRBV7-8 and TRBJ1-2; D is unresolved. Germline CDR1 reads SGHVS; CDR2 reads FQNEAQ. The CDR3 totals 14 residues. Trimming cost V 1 base and J 4 bases, with 10 bases left between them. CDR3 nucleotide sequence: TGTGCCAGCAGCTTAGAGGCCATACTCTATGGCTACACCTTC. Amino acids: CASSLEAILYGYTF.

The chain has TRBV7-6 and TRBJ2-2; 8 bases align to TRBD2. CDR3 length: 18 amino acids. V lost 4 bases and J lost 0; bases outside the gene matches: 10. Germline lookup yields CDR1 SGHVS and CDR2 FNYEAQ. Here the CDR3 DNA reads TGTGCCAGCAGCTCCACTACTTTAGCGGGGTCGAACACCGGGGAGCTGTTTTTT. It translates to CASSSTTLAGSNTGELFF.

This clonotype has just a few counts. The chain uses TRBV4-1 and TRBJ2-1, with D possibly TRBD1 on 6 matching bases. Germline-derived CDR1 and CDR2 are MGHRA and YSYEKL. The CDR3 totals 13 residues. The V gene lost 2 bases and the J gene lost 8 bases, with 10 bases spanning the gap. The CDR3 protein is CASSQQGFHEQFF. The CDR3 nucleotides read TGCGCCAGCAGCCAACAGGGGTTTCATGAGCAGTTCTTC.

This clonotype was picked up a small number of times. The chain links TRBV7-9 to TRBJ2-3, with TRBD2 matching over 16 bases. J was trimmed by 5 bases and V by 4 bases; bases with no gene match: 3. Looked up from germline, CDR1 is SEHNR and CDR2 is FQNEAQ (reference sequence). The CDR3 loop spans 16 amino acids. The chain's CDR3 is CASSSGLAGGIDTQYF. The CDR3 DNA is TGTGCCAGCAGCTCGGGACTAGCGGGGGGGATAGATACGCAGTATTTT. Variable domain in full (rest from reference TRBV7-9 and TRBJ2-3): DTGVSQNPRHKITKRGQNVTFRCDPISEHNRLYWYRQTLGQGPEFLTYFQNEAQLEKSRLLSDRFSAERPKGSFSTLEIQRTEQGDSAMYLCASSSGLAGGIDTQYFGPGTRLTVL.

At least ten counts were recorded for this clonotype. The CDR3 nucleotides are TGTGCCAGCAGCCCGGGGAGACTAGCGGGGTTTTACTCTGGGGCCAACGTCCTGACTTTC. As protein: CASSPGRLAGFYSGANVLTF. This sequence joins TRBV7-6 and TRBJ2-6, with TRBD2 identical over 11 bases. Germline CDR1 is SGHVS and CDR2 is FNYEAQ. The CDR3 length is 20 residues. Unmatched junction bases numbered 12, after V lost 5 bases and J lost 0 bases.

As for this clonotype: One end of the junction is discordant with germline, which a read error may explain. The V gene is TRBV7-2, the J gene TRBJ2-5; the match to TRBD2 covers 8 bases. This CDR3 is 15 amino acids long. Germline CDR1 and CDR2: SGHTA and FQGNSA. In DNA form, the CDR3 reads TGTGTCAGCAGCTTAAGCGGGGGCCCCCAAGAGACCCAGTACTTC. Translation: CVSSLSGGPQETQYF.

This clonotype appeared many times. This rearrangement joins TRBV7-2 to TRBJ1-1; 12 positions match TRBD1. After removal of 3 bases from V and 1 base from J, the junction contained 9 bases not matched to a gene. This CDR3 has 18 residues. CDR1 is SGHTA, CDR2 FQGNSA, per germline. This CDR3 is CASSFGTGGWLGNTEAFF. The CDR3, as DNA: TGTGCCAGCAGCTTCGGGACAGGGGGCTGGTTAGGGAACACTGAAGCTTTCTTT.

This clonotype was detected only a few times. CDR3 sequence: CASSSGGTDRNYGYTF. CDR3 nucleotides: TGTGCCAGCAGCTCAGGCGGGACAGATCGTAACTATGGCTACACCTTC. The J gene is TRBJ1-2, the V gene TRBV7-6, with 7 bases lining up with TRBD1. The CDR3 covers 16 residues. Losses at the gene ends were 4 bases for V and 1 base for J; bases not matched to a gene: 9. Germline CDR1 and CDR2: SGHVS and FNYEAQ.

The V gene is TRBV7-2, the J gene TRBJ2-1; 7 bases fit TRBD1. From germline, CDR1 is SGHTA and CDR2 FQGNSA. CDR3 length equals 16 residues. The J segment lost 0 bases and the V segment lost 6 bases, leaving 8 bases of the junction unmatched. The CDR3 DNA reads as TGTGCCAGCAGTGACTTTAACAGGGGCTCCTACAATGAGCAGTTCTTC. Encoded protein: CASSDFNRGSYNEQFF.

This clonotype has a handful of counts. V is TRBV20-1 and J is TRBJ2-1, with D possibly matching TRBD2 (6 bases). CDR1 DFQATT and CDR2 SNEGSKA come from the germline V gene (reference sequence). CDR3 length: 14 residues. V was clipped by 5 bases and J by 1 base, with 12 bases between them. CDR3 protein: CSAPGGVSYNEQFF. CDR3 nucleotide sequence: TGCAGTGCTCCGGGCGGGGTATCCTACAATGAGCAGTTCTTC.

This clonotype appeared a few times. One end of the junction fails to match germline, which may point to a read error. V usage is TRBV5-4 and J usage is TRBJ1-1; the D gene is possibly TRBD1 (6 bases). The CDR3 has 14 residues. The germline gives CDR1 SGHNT, CDR2 YYREEE (reference sequence). CDR3 region: CASSLVGQLPDAFF. In DNA, the CDR3 is TGTGCCAGCAGCTTGGTTGGACAGTTACCTGATGCTTTCTTT.

The J gene is TRBJ1-3, the V gene TRBV9; 8 bases line up with TRBD1. CDR3 size: 16 residues. Looked up from germline, CDR1 is SGDLS and CDR2 is YYNGEE. The trim removed 0 bases at V and 3 bases at J, leaving 5 bases unmatched. CDR3 DNA: TGTGCCAGCAGCGTAGATCCAGGGGGCTTTGGAAACACCATATATTTT. This codes for CASSVDPGGFGNTIYF.

The chain joins TRBV7-9 to TRBJ2-5; no definite D call. V shed 5 bases and J shed 0 bases, with 10 bases lying between them. The CDR3 loop spans 14 amino acids. CDR1 SEHNR and CDR2 FQNEAQ come from the germline V gene (reference sequence). CDR3 region: CASSPSMYQETQYF. CDR3 sequence (DNA): TGTGCCAGCAGCCCCTCCATGTACCAAGAGACCCAGTACTTC. The variable domain in full, completed from reference TRBV7-9 and TRBJ2-5, reads DTGVSQNPRHKITKRGQNVTFRCDPISEHNRLYWYRQTLGQGPEFLTYFQNEAQLEKSRLLSDRFSAERPKGSFSTLEIQRTEQGDSAMYLCASSPSMYQETQYFGPGTRLLVL.

Only a few counts were recorded for this clonotype. The J gene is TRBJ2-1, the V gene TRBV6-1; TRBD1 agrees at 10 bases. Trimming removed 6 bases from V and 4 bases from J; junction bases left unmatched: 6. CDR3 length: 15 amino acids. Per germline, CDR1 MNHNS and CDR2 SASEGT. The DNA of the CDR3 is TGTGCCAGCAGCTTGACAGGGGGCAAATACAATGAGCAGTTCTTC. Translated, it gives CASSLTGGKYNEQFF.

V and J are TRBV27 and TRBJ1-4; maybe TRBD1 (6 bases). This CDR3 is 16 amino acids long. V shed 5 bases and J shed 8 bases, with 21 bases lying between them. Germline values: CDR1 MNHEY, CDR2 SMNVEV (reference sequence). The CDR3: CASSLHRAQGFEKLFF. CDR3 nucleotides: TGTGCCAGCAGTCTACACCGGGCCCAGGGGTTCGAAAAACTGTTTTTT.

The chain has TRBV6-6 and TRBJ1-1, with D possibly being TRBD1 (5 bases). The V end was cut by 0 bases, the J end by 5 bases, with 13 bases between. Germline V CDR1 and CDR2: MNHNY, SVGAGI (reference sequence). The CDR3 length is 15 residues. CDR3 protein: CASSYSARRGTEAFF. The DNA for the CDR3 is TGTGCCAGCAGTTACTCGGCAAGGAGGGGAACTGAAGCTTTCTTT.

This chain links TRBV14 with TRBJ2-1, with a weak D call TRBD1 (6 bases). This CDR3 comprises 13 residues. V was trimmed by 2 bases and J by 10 bases, leaving 12 bases between them. Germline CDR1 and CDR2: SGHDN and FVKESK. CDR3: CASSQFRGSEQFF. The CDR3 coding sequence is TGTGCCAGCAGCCAATTCAGGGGCAGCGAGCAGTTCTTC.

The rearrangement joins TRBV6-6 to TRBJ2-2; 10 bases are a match to TRBD1. Looked up from germline, CDR1 is MNHNY and CDR2 is SVGAGI (reference sequence). After removal of 5 bases from V and 7 bases from J, the junction contained 7 bases not matched to a gene. The CDR3 consists of 15 residues. The CDR3 DNA sequence: TGTGCCAGCAGTGAGAGGACAGGGGGTATCGGGGAGCTGTTTTTT. This gives the protein CASSERTGGIGELFF.

This clonotype was counted at least ten times. Written as DNA, the CDR3 is TGTGCCAGCAGCCAAGAGGGACGGTCCCCAGAGACCCAGTACTTC. It translates to CASSQEGRSPETQYF. The rearrangement uses TRBV11-2 and TRBJ2-5; D is perhaps TRBD1 or TRBD2 (5 bases each). The V gene lost 5 bases and the J gene lost 4 bases, with 17 bases spanning the gap. The CDR3 sequence is 15 residues long. In germline, CDR1 is SGHAT, CDR2 FQNNGV.

The chain recombines TRBV29-1 with TRBJ2-1; 13 bases match TRBD2. Germline CDR1 SQVTM, CDR2 ANQGSEA. CDR3 length equals 18 residues. Trimming took 6 bases from V and 0 from J; bases not matched to a gene: 11. The CDR3 sequence is CSVEGLAGPISSYNEQFF. The DNA of the CDR3 is TGCAGCGTGGAGGGACTAGCGGGGCCTATAAGCTCCTACAATGAGCAGTTCTTC.